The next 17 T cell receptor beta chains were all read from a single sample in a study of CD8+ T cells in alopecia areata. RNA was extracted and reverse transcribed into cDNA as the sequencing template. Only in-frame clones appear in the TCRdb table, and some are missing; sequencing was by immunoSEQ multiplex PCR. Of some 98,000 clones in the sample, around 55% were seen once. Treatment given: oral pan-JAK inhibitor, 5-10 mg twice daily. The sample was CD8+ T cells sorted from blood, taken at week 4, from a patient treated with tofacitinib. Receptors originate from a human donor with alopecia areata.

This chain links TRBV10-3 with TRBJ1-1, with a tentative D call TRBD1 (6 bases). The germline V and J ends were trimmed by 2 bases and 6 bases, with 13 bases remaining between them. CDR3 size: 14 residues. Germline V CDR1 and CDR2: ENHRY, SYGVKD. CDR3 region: CAISEAYRDSEAFF. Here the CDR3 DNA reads TGTGCCATCAGTGAGGCCTACAGGGACTCTGAAGCTTTCTTT.

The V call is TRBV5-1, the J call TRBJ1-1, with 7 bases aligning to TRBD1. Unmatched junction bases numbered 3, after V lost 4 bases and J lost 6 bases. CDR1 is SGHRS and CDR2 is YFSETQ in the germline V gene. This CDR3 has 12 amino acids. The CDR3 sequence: CASSQDRAEAFF. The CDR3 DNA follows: TGCGCCAGCAGCCAAGACAGGGCTGAAGCTTTCTTT.

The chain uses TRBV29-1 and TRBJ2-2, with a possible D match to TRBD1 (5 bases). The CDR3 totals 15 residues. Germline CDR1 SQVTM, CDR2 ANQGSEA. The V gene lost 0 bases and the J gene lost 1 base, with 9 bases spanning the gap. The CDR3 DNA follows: TGCAGCGTTGAAGATCCAGGGCTGAACACCGGGGAGCTGTTTTTT. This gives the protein CSVEDPGLNTGELFF.

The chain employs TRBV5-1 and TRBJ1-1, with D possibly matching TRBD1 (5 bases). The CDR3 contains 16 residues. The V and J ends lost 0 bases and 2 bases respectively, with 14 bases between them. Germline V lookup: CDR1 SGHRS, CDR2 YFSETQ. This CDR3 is CASSLVGVGVNTEAFF. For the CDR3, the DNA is TGCGCCAGCAGCTTGGTCGGCGTAGGGGTTAACACTGAAGCTTTCTTT.

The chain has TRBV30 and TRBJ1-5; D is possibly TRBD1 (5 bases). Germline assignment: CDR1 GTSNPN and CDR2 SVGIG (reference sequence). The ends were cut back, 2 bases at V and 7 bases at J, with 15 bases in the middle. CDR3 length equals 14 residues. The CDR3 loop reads CAWSRAGGTQPQHF. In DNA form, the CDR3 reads TGTGCCTGGAGTCGGGCGGGAGGGACGCAGCCCCAGCATTTT.

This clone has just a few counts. This chain's CDR3 is CSVEPGVYNEQFF. The CDR3 DNA sequence: TGCAGCGTTGAACCGGGGGTCTACAATGAGCAGTTCTTC. The chain combines TRBV29-1 with TRBJ2-1; D possibly corresponds to TRBD2 (6 bases). This CDR3 contains 13 residues. In germline, CDR1 is SQVTM, CDR2 ANQGSEA. Trimming left V 2 bases short and J 3 bases short, with 8 bases between.

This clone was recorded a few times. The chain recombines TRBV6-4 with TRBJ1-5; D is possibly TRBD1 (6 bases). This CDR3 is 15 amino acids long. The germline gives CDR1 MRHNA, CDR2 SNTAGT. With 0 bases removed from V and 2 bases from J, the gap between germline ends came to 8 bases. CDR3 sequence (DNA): TGTGCCAGCAGTGACTCGGCAGGGGGCAATCAGCCCCAGCATTTT. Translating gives CASSDSAGGNQPQHF.

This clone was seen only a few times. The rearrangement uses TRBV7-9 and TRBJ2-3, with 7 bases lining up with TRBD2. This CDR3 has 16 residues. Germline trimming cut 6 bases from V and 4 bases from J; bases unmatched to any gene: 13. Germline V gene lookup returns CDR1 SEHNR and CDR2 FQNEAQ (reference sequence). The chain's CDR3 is CASSIISAGLSDTQYF. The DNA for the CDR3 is TGTGCCAGCAGTATAATTTCAGCGGGACTCTCAGATACGCAGTATTTT.

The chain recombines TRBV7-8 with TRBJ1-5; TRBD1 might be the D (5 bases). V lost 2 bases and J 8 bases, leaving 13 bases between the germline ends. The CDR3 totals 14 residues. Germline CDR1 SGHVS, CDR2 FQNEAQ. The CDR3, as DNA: TGTGCCAGCAGCTTATTCGGGGGTTCGGAGCCCCAGCATTTT. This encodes CASSLFGGSEPQHF.

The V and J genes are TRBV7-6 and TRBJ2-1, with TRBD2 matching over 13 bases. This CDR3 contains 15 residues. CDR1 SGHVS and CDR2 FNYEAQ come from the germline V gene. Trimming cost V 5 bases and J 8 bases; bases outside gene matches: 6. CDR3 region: CASSPEGLAGHEQFF. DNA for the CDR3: TGTGCCAGCAGCCCAGAGGGACTAGCGGGGCATGAGCAGTTCTTC. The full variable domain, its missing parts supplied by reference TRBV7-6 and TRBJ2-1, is GAGVSQSPRYKVTKRGQDVALRCDPISGHVSLYWYRQALGQGPEFLTYFNYEAQQDKSGLPNDRFSAERPEGSISTLTIQRTEQRDSAMYRCASSPEGLAGHEQFFGPGTRLTVL.

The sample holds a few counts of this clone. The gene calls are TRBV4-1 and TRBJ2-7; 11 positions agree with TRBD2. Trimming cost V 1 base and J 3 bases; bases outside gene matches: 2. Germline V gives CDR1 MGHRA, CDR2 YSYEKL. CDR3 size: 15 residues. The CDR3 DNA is TGCGCCAGCAGCCAAGCACTAGCGGGAGACTACGAGCAGTACTTC. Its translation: CASSQALAGDYEQYF.

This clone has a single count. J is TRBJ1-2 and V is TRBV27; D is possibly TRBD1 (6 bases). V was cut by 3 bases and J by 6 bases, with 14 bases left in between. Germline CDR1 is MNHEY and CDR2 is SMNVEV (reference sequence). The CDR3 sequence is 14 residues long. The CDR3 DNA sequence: TGTGCCAGCAGTTTGGGGGGCTTAAGGAATGGCTACACCTTC. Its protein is CASSLGGLRNGYTF.

The CDR3 is CASSLGLAGTYEQYF. CDR3 nucleotide sequence: TGTGCCAGCAGCTTAGGACTAGCGGGAACCTACGAGCAGTACTTC. The chain carries TRBV7-9 and TRBJ2-7; 11 nucleotides line up with TRBD2. The CDR3 contains 15 residues. The germline gives CDR1 SEHNR, CDR2 FQNEAQ (reference sequence). Trimming removed 1 base from V and 2 bases from J; junction bases left unmatched: 1.

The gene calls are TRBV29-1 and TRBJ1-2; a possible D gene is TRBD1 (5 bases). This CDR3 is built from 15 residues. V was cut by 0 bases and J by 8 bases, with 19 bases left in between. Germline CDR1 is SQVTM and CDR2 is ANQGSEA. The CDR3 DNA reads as TGCAGCGTTGAAGATCGGGCAGGGAGGTTGGGAGGCTACACCTTC. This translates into CSVEDRAGRLGGYTF. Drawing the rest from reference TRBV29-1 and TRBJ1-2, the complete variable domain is SAVISQKPSRDICQRGTSLTIQCQVDSQVTMMFWYRQQPGQSLTLIATANQGSEATYESGFVIDKFPISRPNLTFSTLTVSNMSPEDSSIYLCSVEDRAGRLGGYTFGSGTRLTVV.

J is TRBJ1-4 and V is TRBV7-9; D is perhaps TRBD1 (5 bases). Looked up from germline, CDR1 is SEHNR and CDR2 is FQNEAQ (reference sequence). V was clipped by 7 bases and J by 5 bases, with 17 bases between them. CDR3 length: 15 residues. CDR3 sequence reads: CASNHLQERNEKLFF. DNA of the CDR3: TGTGCCAGCAACCATCTACAGGAGAGGAATGAAAAACTGTTTTTT.

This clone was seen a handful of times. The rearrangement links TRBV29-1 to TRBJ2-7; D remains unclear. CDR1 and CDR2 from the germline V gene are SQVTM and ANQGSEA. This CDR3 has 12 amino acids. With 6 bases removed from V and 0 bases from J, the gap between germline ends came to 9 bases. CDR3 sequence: CSVTDGSYEQYF. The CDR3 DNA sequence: TGCAGCGTGACGGACGGCTCCTACGAGCAGTACTTC.

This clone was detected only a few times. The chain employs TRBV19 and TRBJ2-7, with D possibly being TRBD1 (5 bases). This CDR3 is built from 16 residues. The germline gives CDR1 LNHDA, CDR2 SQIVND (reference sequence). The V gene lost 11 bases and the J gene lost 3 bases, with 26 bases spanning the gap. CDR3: CAGPQAAAPDYYEQYF. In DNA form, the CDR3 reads TGTGCCGGACCACAGGCCGCAGCGCCCGATTACTACGAGCAGTACTTC. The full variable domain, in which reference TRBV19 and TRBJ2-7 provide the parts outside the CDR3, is DGGITQSPKYLFRKEGQNVTLSCEQNLNHDAMYWYRQDPGQGLRLIYYSQIVNDFQKGDIAEGYSVSREKKESFPLTVTSAQKNPTAFYLCAGPQAAAPDYYEQYFGPGTRLTVT.